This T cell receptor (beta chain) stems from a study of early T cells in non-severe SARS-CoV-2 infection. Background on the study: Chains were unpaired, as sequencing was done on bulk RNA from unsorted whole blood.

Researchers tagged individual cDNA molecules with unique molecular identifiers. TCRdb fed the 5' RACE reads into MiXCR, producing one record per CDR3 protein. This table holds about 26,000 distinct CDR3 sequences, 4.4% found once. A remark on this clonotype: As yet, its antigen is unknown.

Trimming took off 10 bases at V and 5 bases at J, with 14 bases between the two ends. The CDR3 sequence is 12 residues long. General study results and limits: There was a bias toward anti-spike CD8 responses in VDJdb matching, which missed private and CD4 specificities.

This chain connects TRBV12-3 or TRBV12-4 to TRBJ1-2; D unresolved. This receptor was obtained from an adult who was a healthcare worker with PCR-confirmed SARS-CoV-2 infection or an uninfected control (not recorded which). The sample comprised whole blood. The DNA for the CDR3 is TGTGCCACCTCAGACACCCGTTATGGCTACACCTTC. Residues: CATSDTRYGYTF.